This paragraph reports one T cell receptor beta chain. Its antigen is not known. The data derive from a study of shared clonotypes between healthy human individuals. General study results and limits: Larger estimated richness was generally recorded for naive subsets relative to memory subsets. Around 5% of naive CD4 clonotypes were common to a handful of donors.

After removal of 0 bases from V and 2 bases from J, the junction contained 7 bases not matched to a gene. There are 16 residues in the CDR3. Germline V CDR1 and CDR2: SGHRS, YFSETQ. Data came from immunoSEQ multiplex PCR; TCRdb stores just in-frame clones and leaves some out. The sample holds about 1.1 million clones, about 84% seen once. Material for sequencing was memory CD4+ T cells from PBMCs. The subset is: CD45RA-negative fraction. This sequence originates from a man between 18 and 35 years old in good health. Some clones in this sample may be carry-over from other donors' samples. This chain joins TRBV5-1 and TRBJ2-7, with 8 bases aligning to TRBD2. CDR3: CASSLEASGSTYEQYF. CDR3 DNA: TGCGCCAGCAGCTTGGAGGCTAGCGGGTCTACCTACGAGCAGTACTTC.